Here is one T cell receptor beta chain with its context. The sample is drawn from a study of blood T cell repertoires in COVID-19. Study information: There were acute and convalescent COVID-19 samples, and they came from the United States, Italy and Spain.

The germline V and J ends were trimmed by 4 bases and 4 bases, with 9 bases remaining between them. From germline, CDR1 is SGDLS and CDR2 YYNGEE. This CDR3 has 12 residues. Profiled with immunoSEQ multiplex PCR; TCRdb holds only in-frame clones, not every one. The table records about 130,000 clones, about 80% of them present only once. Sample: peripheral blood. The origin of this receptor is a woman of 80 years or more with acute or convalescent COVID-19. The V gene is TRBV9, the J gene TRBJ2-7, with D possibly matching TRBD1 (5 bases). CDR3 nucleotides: TGTGCCAGCAGCAGTAGGGGATACGAGCAGTACTTC. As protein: CASSSRGYEQYF.